One and the same sample provided the 19 T cell receptor beta chains below, sequenced in a study of blood T cell repertoires in COVID-19. The protocol was immunoSEQ multiplex PCR, while the TCRdb copy is restricted to in-frame clones and leaves out a portion. The sample includes over 250,000 clones, less than 90% seen only once; the top ten take approximately 3.7%. The sequencing input was peripheral blood. The receptors were sampled from a man aged 60-69 years who had recovered from COVID-19.

The V call is TRBV27, the J call TRBJ2-2; TRBD1 matches 8 bases. Germline V gene data show CDR1 as MNHEY and CDR2 as SMNVEV (reference sequence). The CDR3 spans 15 residues. Germline trimming cut 6 bases from V and 1 base from J; bases unmatched to any gene: 4. The CDR3 loop reads CASSTGTGNTGELFF. In DNA, the CDR3 is TGTGCCAGCAGCACCGGGACAGGGAACACCGGGGAGCTGTTTTTT.

The genes are TRBV3-1 (or the pseudogene TRBV3-2) and TRBJ1-2; D gene unclear. With 1 base removed from V and 4 bases from J, the gap between germline ends came to 4 bases. Germline-derived CDR1 and CDR2 are LGHDT and YNNKEL (reference sequence). CDR3 length: 12 amino acids. The CDR3 DNA reads TGTGCCAGCAGCCAAGGTCGCTATGGCTACACCTTC. This codes for CASSQGRYGYTF.

The chain joins TRBV9 to TRBJ2-1; the match to TRBD2 covers 10 bases. The germline CDR1 and CDR2 sequences are SGDLS and YYNGEE. The CDR3 has 15 residues. Trimming removed 0 bases from V and 7 bases from J; junction bases left unmatched: 4. The CDR3 is CASSVVLAGVNEQFF. In DNA, the CDR3 is TGTGCCAGCAGCGTAGTCCTAGCGGGGGTAAATGAGCAGTTCTTC. Full variable domain (rest looked up from reference TRBV9 and TRBJ2-1): DSGVTQTPKHLITATGQRVTLRCSPRSGDLSVYWYQQSLDQGLQFLIQYYNGEERAKGNILERFSAQQFPDLHSELNLSSLELGDSALYFCASSVVLAGVNEQFFGPGTRLTVL.

The chain is built from TRBV7-6 and TRBJ1-5; weak D call: TRBD1 (6 bases). This CDR3 comprises 15 residues. Germline CDR1 reads SGHVS; CDR2 reads FNYEAQ. V shed 0 bases and J shed 6 bases, with 12 bases lying between them. CDR3 in amino acids: CASSLAGGEGQPQHF. The CDR3 DNA reads as TGTGCCAGCAGCTTAGCAGGGGGAGAAGGTCAGCCCCAGCATTTT.

The gene calls are TRBV18 and TRBJ2-1; 11 bases fit TRBD2. After removal of 5 bases from V and 8 bases from J, the junction contained 8 bases not matched to a gene. The V gene's germline CDR1 is KGHSH and CDR2 LQKENI. CDR3 length equals 15 residues. CDR3 DNA: TGTGCCAGCTCAGAACTAGCGGGGGCCGGGGATGAGCAGTTCTTC. Translated, it gives CASSELAGAGDEQFF. The full variable domain, in which reference TRBV18 and TRBJ2-1 provide the parts outside the CDR3, is NAGVMQNPRHLVRRRGQEARLRCSPMKGHSHVYWYRQLPEEGLKFMVYLQKENIIDESGMPKERFSAEFPKEGPSILRIQQVVRGDSAAYFCASSELAGAGDEQFFGPGTRLTVL.

The rearrangement joins TRBV7-2 to TRBJ2-5; 10 bases fit TRBD2. The V and J ends lost 5 bases and 7 bases, in that order; junction bases with no gene match: 10. Looked up from germline, CDR1 is SGHTA and CDR2 is FQGNSA. The CDR3 covers 15 residues. This CDR3 is CASSDSGGAGGTQYF. The CDR3 bases are TGTGCCAGCAGCGACAGCGGGGGGGCCGGTGGGACCCAGTACTTC. Drawing the rest from reference TRBV7-2 and TRBJ2-5, the complete variable domain is GAGVSQSPSNKVTEKGKDVELRCDPISGHTALYWYRQSLGQGLEFLIYFQGNSAPDKSGLPSDRFSAERTGGSVSTLTIQRTQQEDSAVYLCASSDSGGAGGTQYFGPGTRLLVL.

The rearrangement joins TRBV3-1 (or the pseudogene TRBV3-2) to TRBJ2-1; 15 bases align to TRBD2. Trimming removed 8 bases from V and 1 base from J; junction bases left unmatched: 6. This CDR3 is 17 amino acids long. Germline loops: CDR1 LGHDT, CDR2 YNNKEL (reference sequence). Written as DNA, the CDR3 is TGTGCCAGCCGGGGACTAGCGGGGGGACGGTCCTACAATGAGCAGTTCTTC. Its protein product is CASRGLAGGRSYNEQFF.

V usage is TRBV4-2 and J usage is TRBJ1-2; D gene ambiguous. V was cut by 0 bases and J by 5 bases, with 7 bases left in between. Germline loops: CDR1 LGHNA, CDR2 YNFKEQ. The CDR3 runs 13 residues. Here the CDR3 reads CASSQEHQYGYTF. DNA for the CDR3: TGTGCCAGCAGCCAAGAACACCAATATGGCTACACCTTC.

This chain connects TRBV7-2 to TRBJ1-4; a weak D match, TRBD1 (6 bases). Trimming pared 5 bases from V and 7 bases from J, leaving 11 bases between. Germline V lookup: CDR1 SGHTA, CDR2 FQGNSA. This CDR3 has 13 amino acids. The CDR3 loop is CASSQDRVEKLFF. CDR3 bases: TGTGCCAGCAGCCAGGACAGAGTTGAAAAACTGTTTTTT.

The sample holds one count of this clone. Germline is not matched at one junction end, which may reflect a read error. CDR3 DNA sequence: TGTGCCAGCAGCCCCGCGGGGAGCGGGGGGGCCTATGAGCAGTACTTC. Translated: CASSPAGSGGAYEQYF. The chain carries TRBV4-2 and TRBJ2-7; 10 bases agree with TRBD2. Germline loops: CDR1 LGHNA, CDR2 YNFKEQ. The CDR3 covers 16 residues.

The chain is built from TRBV18 and TRBJ1-5; 8 bases match TRBD1. In germline, CDR1 is KGHSH, CDR2 LQKENI. J lost 6 bases, V lost 3 bases, and 7 bases had no gene match. The CDR3 is 15 amino acids. Written as DNA, the CDR3 is TGTGCCAGCTCACCGGCGACAGGGGTCCGTCAGCCCCAGCATTTT. Translated, it gives CASSPATGVRQPQHF.

The chain uses TRBV18 and TRBJ2-1, with 9 bases identical to TRBD2. The J segment lost 9 bases and the V segment lost 0 bases, leaving 6 bases of the junction unmatched. The CDR3 contains 15 residues. Per the germline V gene, CDR1 is KGHSH and CDR2 is LQKENI. For the CDR3, the DNA is TGTGCCAGCTCACCACCCCGCGGGGGGGCCATTGAGCAGTTCTTC. It yields the protein CASSPPRGGAIEQFF.

This clone has only one observation. Here the CDR3 reads CASSLSARSIYGYTF. CDR3 bases: TGTGCCAGCAGTTTATCCGCACGGTCAATCTATGGCTACACCTTC. This chain links TRBV27 with TRBJ1-2; D remains ambiguous. From germline, CDR1 is MNHEY and CDR2 SMNVEV (reference sequence). V was pared by 0 bases and J by 4 bases, with 12 bases between. The CDR3 length is 15 residues.

The rearrangement joins TRBV30 to TRBJ1-3, with 8 bases matching TRBD1. The CDR3 is 18 amino acids. Germline assignment: CDR1 GTSNPN and CDR2 SVGIG (reference sequence). The V gene end was trimmed by 0 bases and the J gene end by 0 bases; junction bases not matched to a gene: 10. The CDR3 sequence is CAWSVHGQGKNSGNTIYF. As DNA, the CDR3 is TGTGCCTGGAGTGTACACGGACAGGGAAAAAACTCTGGAAACACCATATATTTT.

The chain is built from TRBV19 and TRBJ2-7; D perhaps matches TRBD2 (6 bases). CDR3 length: 14 residues. CDR1 and CDR2 from the germline V gene are LNHDA and SQIVND (reference sequence). The V end lost 3 bases, the J end lost 4 bases, and 13 bases lay between the germline ends. CDR3 bases: TGTGCCAGTAGTATGGGAGGTGAGCTGTACGAGCAGTACTTC. Amino acids: CASSMGGELYEQYF.

The rearrangement uses TRBV5-1 and TRBJ2-7; 12 nucleotides agree with TRBD2. The CDR3 runs to 17 residues. Germline CDR1 and CDR2: SGHRS and YFSETQ. J lost 2 bases, V lost 3 bases, and 9 bases had no gene match. CDR3 DNA sequence: TGCGCCAGCAGCTCGGGACTAGCGGGCGTTTCTGCCTACGAGCAGTACTTC. This encodes CASSSGLAGVSAYEQYF.

This clone has just a few counts. V gene TRBV4-1 combines with J gene TRBJ2-7; D gene ambiguous. Germline CDR1 is MGHRA and CDR2 is YSYEKL. This CDR3 is built from 17 residues. Trimming took off 0 bases at V and 0 bases at J, with 15 bases between the two ends. This CDR3 is CASSQDAKGHSSYEQYF. As DNA, the CDR3 is TGCGCCAGCAGCCAAGATGCGAAAGGTCACAGCTCCTACGAGCAGTACTTC.

This chain joins TRBV4-2 and TRBJ2-5, with TRBD2 matching 13 bases. V trimming: 0 bases; J trimming: 5 bases; junction bases outside the gene matches: 3. Germline V gene sequence: CDR1 LGHNA, CDR2 YNFKEQ. The CDR3 is 16 residues long. CDR3 nucleotides: TGTGCCAGCAGCCAAGAACTAGCGGGGGGGCCGGAGACCCAGTACTTC. Translating gives CASSQELAGGPETQYF.

The chain's CDR3 is CASSVEAGGYTDTQYF. The DNA of the CDR3 is TGTGCCAGCAGCGTAGAGGCGGGGGGGTACACAGATACGCAGTATTTT. The rearrangement links TRBV9 to TRBJ2-3, with 9 bases that match TRBD2. The CDR3 extends over 16 amino acids. V lost 0 bases, J lost 2 bases, and 4 bases stayed unmatched. From germline, CDR1 is SGDLS and CDR2 YYNGEE.